Listed here are 14 T cell receptor beta chains from one sample, sequenced in a study of T cell repertoires in cytomegalovirus infection. TCRdb recomputed calls from the reads with MiXCR, one row per CDR3 protein. The sample consists of around 450,000 distinct CDR3 sequences, 30% to 40% of them appearing once. The source material was PBMCs. The receptors stem from a human donor in good health (CMV status not recorded). Some clones in this sample may be carry-over from other donors' samples.

This clonotype was picked up many times. J is TRBJ2-5 and V is TRBV7-2, with D unclear. The V gene lost 2 bases and the J gene lost 1 base, with 2 bases spanning the gap. Germline-derived CDR1 and CDR2 are SGHTA and FQGNSA. This CDR3 contains 12 residues. CDR3 protein: CASSLRQETQYF. The CDR3 bases are TGTGCCAGCAGCTTACGCCAAGAGACCCAGTACTTC.

The CDR3 nucleotides read TGTGCCAGCAGCTACGGGACAGTCACGGAGCAGTACTTC. The encoded protein is CASSYGTVTEQYF. V and J are TRBV7-2 and TRBJ2-7, with TRBD1 matching 7 bases. CDR3 length: 13 residues. The ends lost 4 bases at V and 7 bases at J; junction bases unmatched: 7. Germline loops: CDR1 SGHTA, CDR2 FQGNSA.

V gene TRBV3-1 combines with J gene TRBJ2-3, with D perhaps matching TRBD2 (6 bases). The ends were cut back, 1 base at V and 5 bases at J, with 16 bases in the middle. CDR1 is LGHDT, CDR2 YNNKEL, per germline (reference sequence). This CDR3 is built from 16 residues. CDR3 DNA sequence: TGTGCCAGCAGCCAAGTCTCAGGCGCGGGGTTAGATACGCAGTATTTT. Encoded protein: CASSQVSGAGLDTQYF.

About this clonotype itself: An end of the junction does not agree with germline; a read error may underlie this. The rearrangement joins TRBV19 to TRBJ2-1; 11 nucleotides agree with TRBD2. CDR3 size: 19 residues. CDR1 is LNHDA, CDR2 SQIVND, per germline (reference sequence). The CDR3 region has the DNA TGTGCCAGTAGTATAGATCAGGGGATAGCGGGGGGGCCATTTAATGATCAGTTCTTC. It yields the protein CASSIDQGIAGGPFNDQFF.

This clonotype was recorded at least ten times. This chain uses TRBV7-2 with TRBJ1-2; D ambiguous. CDR3 size: 12 residues. Trimming stripped 5 bases from V and 4 bases from J, with 8 bases between. Germline CDR1 reads SGHTA; CDR2 reads FQGNSA. The chain's CDR3 is CASSPTPYGYTF. CDR3 nucleotide sequence: TGTGCCAGCAGCCCCACCCCCTATGGCTACACCTTC.

The CDR3 reads CSGSRALNTEAFF. CDR3 sequence (DNA): TGCAGTGGCTCCAGGGCGCTGAACACTGAAGCTTTCTTT. The V call is TRBV20-1, the J call TRBJ1-1; possible D gene TRBD1, 5 bases. Per the germline V gene, CDR1 is DFQATT and CDR2 is SNEGSKA (reference sequence). Trimming removed 7 bases from V and 0 bases from J, with 12 bases in between. The CDR3 covers 13 residues.

This clonotype was counted a few times. The rearrangement joins TRBV3-1 to TRBJ2-5; the D gene is possibly TRBD1 (5 bases). Germline CDR1 LGHDT, CDR2 YNNKEL (reference sequence). CDR3 length: 18 residues. The V gene lost 4 bases and the J gene lost 4 bases, with 25 bases spanning the gap. This CDR3 reads CASSPDQLRHGARETQYF. DNA for the CDR3: TGTGCCAGCAGCCCTGACCAACTAAGGCATGGGGCCCGAGAGACCCAGTACTTC.

The chain uses TRBV7-6 and TRBJ2-5, with D perhaps matching TRBD1 (5 bases). V lost 0 bases, J lost 1 base, and 9 bases lay in between. Germline lookup yields CDR1 SGHVS and CDR2 FNYEAQ. The CDR3 is 15 amino acids. The DNA of the CDR3 is TGTGCCAGCAGCTTAGCCGACAGCCCCCAAGAGACCCAGTACTTC. As protein: CASSLADSPQETQYF.

Concerning this clonotype: No conserved phenylalanine or tryptophan ends this CDR3, so it is likely a read error. V gene TRBV6-1 combines with J gene TRBJ1-4; TRBD1 matches 7 bases. This CDR3 comprises 13 residues. Germline V gene data show CDR1 as MNHNS and CDR2 as SASEGT. Written as DNA, the CDR3 is TGTGCCCGCAGCGCCAGGGGGGGCGAAAAACTGTTTTTG. This gives the protein CARSARGGEKLFL.

This clonotype appeared a few times. The chain links TRBV12-3 or TRBV12-4 to TRBJ1-5; D gene ambiguous. The V and J ends lost 1 base and 4 bases respectively, with 11 bases between them. The CDR3 runs 15 residues. The DNA for the CDR3 is TGTGCCAGCAGTTTAGAGGTTAAGGGTAATCAGCCCCAGCATTTT. It yields the protein CASSLEVKGNQPQHF.

V usage is TRBV10-3 and J usage is TRBJ2-7; 7 positions match TRBD2. The germline V gene has CDR1 ENHRY and CDR2 SYGVKD. This CDR3 has 12 amino acids. Germline trimming cut 3 bases from V and 5 bases from J; bases unmatched to any gene: 1. CDR3 sequence: CAISDRGDEQYF. The CDR3 bases are TGTGCCATCAGTGACCGGGGGGACGAGCAGTACTTC.

This clonotype was counted a few times. This sequence joins TRBV10-3 and TRBJ1-2, with TRBD1 matching over 10 bases. Germline CDR1 is ENHRY and CDR2 is SYGVKD. Trimming at V came to 4 bases and at J to 4 bases, leaving 6 bases not matched to a gene. The CDR3 is made up of 15 amino acids. The CDR3 is CAISVDRGLSYGYTF. The CDR3 region has the DNA TGTGCCATCAGTGTCGACAGGGGGCTTTCCTATGGCTACACCTTC.

The chain uses TRBV20-1 and TRBJ2-2; D call uncertain. The CDR3 covers 14 residues. The germline CDR1 and CDR2 sequences are DFQATT and SNEGSKA (reference sequence). V dropped 6 bases and J dropped 8 bases, with 19 bases sitting between them. CDR3 bases: TGCAGTGCCACTGGGCCCGGCGGTGTTGGGGAGCTGTTTTTT. Translated: CSATGPGGVGELFF.

This clonotype has a handful of counts. The chain uses TRBV4-1 and TRBJ1-1, with D unresolved. Germline V gene data show CDR1 as MGHRA and CDR2 as YSYEKL. The CDR3 runs to 16 residues. The V and J ends lost 0 bases and 1 base respectively, with 12 bases between them. The CDR3 is CASSQDSPSGNTEAFF. DNA for the CDR3: TGCGCCAGCAGCCAAGATTCCCCCTCCGGGAACACTGAAGCTTTCTTT.